The clone carrying this T cell receptor beta chain was picked up a small number of times. Its antigen is as yet unknown. Each donor (without exception) was a healthy Caucasian. TCRdb itself ran the 5' RACE reads through MiXCR, one entry per CDR3 protein. Of about 520,000 distinct CDR3 sequences in the sample, around 20% were seen once. The data were taken from a study of identical twins. Study results and caveats: Out-of-frame alpha sequences common to twins were enriched for low generation probability.

The V gene's germline CDR1 is SGHTA and CDR2 FQGNSA. V shed 5 bases, J shed 8 bases, and the junction held 8 bases outside the gene matches. The CDR3 consists of 14 residues. This same sample was also taken into another study, of T cells expressing NK-cell markers.

This receptor was obtained from a woman younger than 30 in good health. The genes are TRBV7-2 and TRBJ2-3; 9 nucleotides agree with TRBD1. Sequences were obtained from CD4+ T cells sorted from blood. The CDR3 DNA sequence: TGTGCCAGCAGCCAGGACAGGGGATCCCTTACGCAGTATTTT. It translates to CASSQDRGSLTQYF.